The entry below gives a single T cell receptor (beta chain) sequence along with its context. As yet, its antigen is unknown. The patients chosen for sequencing had shown expansion of CD8+CD57+ cells (detected by flow cytometry). This sample stems from a study of CD8+CD57+ T cells in acquired aplastic anemia. Whole-study context: Each DNA sample taken from sorted CD4+ and CD8+ cells came to around 3.4 ug on average.

CDR3 and TCR beta VDJ profiling relied on a genomic DNA template. TCRdb reprocessed the reads via MiXCR and lists one record per CDR3 protein. Found here are 80,000 to 100,000 distinct CDR3 sequences, around 70% of them singletons; the top ten hold about 60%. Study observations and caveats: Levels of CD8+ Simpson's diversity were not significantly distinct in patients versus controls. Patients and controls shared under 35 CD8+ CDR3 sequences, which appeared highly expressed in patients and within their immunodominant clones.

The sample consisted of sorted CD4+, CD8+, or CD8+CD57+ T cells (not recorded which) from PBMCs. The sequence was collected from a human donor with aplastic anemia.

This chain's CDR3 is CASRVSNEQFF. DNA for the CDR3: TGTGCCAGCAGGGTAAGCAATGAGCAGTTCTTC. The rearrangement links TRBV7-8 to TRBJ2-1, with D unresolved. Trimming shortened V by 6 bases and J by 6 bases, and 6 bases separated the two germline ends. CDR3 length: 11 residues. The V gene's germline CDR1 is SGHVS and CDR2 FQNEAQ.